The 17 T cell receptor beta chains reported below all come from one sample, sequenced in a study of vaccination and CD4 T cells after COVID-19. Cultured CD4+ T-cell DNA underwent Oncomine TCR Beta short-read sequencing. Each CDR3 protein gets one entry after TCRdb re-called the PCR reads with MiXCR. The sample yields around 9,100 distinct CDR3 sequences, about three fifths seen once. Treatment indicated: approximately 10-day PBMC culture with coronavirus spike peptide pools or control peptides (ViraFEST assay). These TCRs' antigens remain unknown. Specimen: cultured CD4+ T cells from blood, collected after SARS-CoV-2 vaccination. Every receptor here comes from a human donor with COVID-19.

This rearrangement joins TRBV2 to TRBJ1-5; a possible D gene is TRBD1 (5 bases). V shed 1 base and J shed 5 bases, with 12 bases lying between them. CDR1 and CDR2 from the germline V gene are SNHLY and FYNNEI. CDR3 size: 15 residues. The CDR3 loop is CASSEDQGLYQPQHF. The CDR3 nucleotides read TGTGCCAGCAGTGAAGATCAGGGACTCTATCAGCCCCAGCATTTT. Combining the CDR3 with reference TRBV2 and TRBJ1-5 gives the whole variable domain EPEVTQTPSHQVTQMGQEVILRCVPISNHLYFYWYRQILGQKVEFLVSFYNNEISEKSEIFDDQFSVERPDGSNFTLKIRSTKLEDSAMYFCASSEDQGLYQPQHFGDGTRLSIL.

The chain is built from TRBV6-1 and TRBJ2-7; D is possibly TRBD1 (5 bases). The V end lost 7 bases, the J end lost 0 bases, and 7 bases lay between the germline ends. Germline-derived CDR1 and CDR2 are MNHNS and SASEGT. CDR3 length equals 12 residues. The CDR3 is CASTDSSYEQYF. The CDR3 nucleotides are TGTGCCAGCACTGACAGCTCCTACGAGCAGTACTTC.

This chain links TRBV5-8 with TRBJ2-3; D is unclear. Germline lookup yields CDR1 SGHTS and CDR2 YDEGEE. Deletions cut 1 base from V and 3 bases from J, with 0 bases between. This CDR3 spans 11 amino acids. For the CDR3, the DNA is TGTGCCAGCAGCTTGACAGATACGCAGTATTTT. This sequence encodes CASSLTDTQYF.

The chain has TRBV27 and TRBJ2-7; TRBD1 is a possible D gene (5 bases). In germline, CDR1 is MNHEY, CDR2 SMNVEV (reference sequence). The CDR3 is 14 residues long. With 3 bases removed from V and 3 bases from J, the gap between germline ends came to 12 bases. Written as DNA, the CDR3 is TGTGCCAGCAGTTTTATGCAGGGTGGCTACGAGCAGTACTTC. It yields the protein CASSFMQGGYEQYF.

V is TRBV20-1 and J is TRBJ1-6, with a tentative D call TRBD1 (6 bases). Germline lookup yields CDR1 DFQATT and CDR2 SNEGSKA (reference sequence). Trimming left V 2 bases short and J 1 base short, with 6 bases between. This CDR3 comprises 14 residues. The CDR3 DNA is TGCAGTGCTAGACAGGGGTCCTATAATTCACCCCTCCACTTT. Protein product: CSARQGSYNSPLHF.

This clonotype occurred once. CDR3 coding DNA: TGTGCCACCAGTGATGCCCGAGGGGGGGCAAGGGAGCTGTTTTTT. This gives the protein CATSDARGGARELFF. The gene calls are TRBV24-1 and TRBJ2-2; D possibly corresponds to TRBD2 (7 bases). The V end was cut by 3 bases, the J end by 9 bases, with 16 bases between. The CDR3 has 15 amino acids. The germline V gene encodes CDR1 KGHDR and CDR2 SFDVKD.

The rearrangement joins TRBV7-9 to TRBJ1-1, with a tentative D call TRBD1 (6 bases). Per germline, CDR1 SEHNR and CDR2 FQNEAQ (reference sequence). V gave up 6 bases and J gave up 3 bases, with 11 bases separating them. The CDR3 has 13 residues. The CDR3 region is CASSSTGYTEAFF. DNA for the CDR3: TGTGCCAGCAGTTCTACAGGGTACACTGAAGCTTTCTTT.

The rearrangement joins TRBV15 to TRBJ2-5; the match to TRBD2 covers 11 bases. The CDR3 length is 15 residues. Germline V gene lookup returns CDR1 LNHNV and CDR2 YYDKDF (reference sequence). After removal of 5 bases from V and 5 bases from J, the junction contained 7 bases not matched to a gene. The chain's CDR3 is CATSPPSGGLETQYF. The CDR3 coding sequence is TGTGCCACCAGCCCCCCTAGCGGGGGGCTGGAGACCCAGTACTTC.

CDR3 sequence: CASSASLQRGDKQSPLHF. DNA of the CDR3: TGTGCCAGCAGCGCATCCCTACAAAGGGGGGACAAACAGTCACCCCTCCACTTT. The chain uses TRBV9 and TRBJ1-6; D possibly corresponds to TRBD1 (6 bases). Looked up from germline, CDR1 is SGDLS and CDR2 is YYNGEE. The ends were cut back, 3 bases at V and 10 bases at J, with 26 bases in the middle. This CDR3 spans 18 amino acids.

This clonotype was detected a few times. This chain joins TRBV7-8 and TRBJ2-1, with 11 bases matching TRBD1. This CDR3 comprises 16 residues. Germline assignment: CDR1 SGHVS and CDR2 FQNEAQ. The trim removed 6 bases at V and 9 bases at J, leaving 13 bases unmatched. Written as DNA, the CDR3 is TGTGCCAGCAGTCGAACCGGGACAGGGGGGAAAGGTGAGCAGTTCTTC. This codes for CASSRTGTGGKGEQFF.

The genes are TRBV6-1 and TRBJ1-5; D unresolved. Germline CDR1 reads MNHNS; CDR2 reads SASEGT. There are 14 residues in the CDR3. The V and J ends lost 4 bases and 10 bases respectively, with 17 bases between them. The CDR3 sequence: CASSGEVNLLPQHF. The CDR3 DNA is TGTGCCAGCAGTGGTGAAGTCAACCTCTTACCCCAGCATTTT.

In its sample, this clonotype was seen a few times. The chain uses TRBV6-1 and TRBJ1-5, with D maybe TRBD1 (6 bases). Trimming left V 7 bases short and J 0 bases short, with 22 bases between. CDR3 length: 18 amino acids. Germline CDR1 and CDR2: MNHNS and SASEGT. This chain's CDR3 is CASKGRGGDTYSNQPQHF. As DNA, the CDR3 is TGTGCCAGCAAAGGAAGAGGGGGGGACACTTATAGCAATCAGCCCCAGCATTTT.

This sequence joins TRBV2 and TRBJ2-4; D remains ambiguous. CDR1 and CDR2 (germline): SNHLY, FYNNEI. V was cut by 7 bases and J by 5 bases, with 12 bases left in between. CDR3 length: 13 amino acids. CDR3 DNA sequence: TGTGCCAGCAATGGGGTCTTCGAAAACATTCAGTACTTC. The encoded protein is CASNGVFENIQYF.

This clonotype has only one observation. This chain uses TRBV19 with TRBJ1-5, with TRBD1 as a possible D gene (5 bases). V was shortened by 4 bases and J by 0 bases, with 22 bases between the two germline ends. CDR3 length: 19 amino acids. CDR1 is LNHDA, CDR2 SQIVND, per germline (reference sequence). CDR3 in DNA: TGTGCCAGTAGTAACCAGCGGGGACGTCCAAGATATAGCAATCAGCCCCAGCATTTT. Protein product: CASSNQRGRPRYSNQPQHF.

A few counts support this clonotype. The chain is built from TRBV6-4 and TRBJ1-6; D perhaps matches TRBD1 (5 bases). The CDR3 extends over 14 amino acids. Germline V gene sequence: CDR1 MRHNA, CDR2 SNTAGT. The V and J ends lost 6 bases and 7 bases respectively, with 13 bases between them. CDR3 in amino acids: CASSAGTRNSPLHF. The CDR3 DNA follows: TGTGCCAGCAGCGCCGGGACGAGAAATTCACCCCTCCACTTT.

This clonotype was counted only a few times. The chain recombines TRBV6-5 with TRBJ2-6; 11 bases agree with TRBD1. Trimming at V came to 8 bases and at J to 4 bases, leaving 10 bases not matched to a gene. CDR1 and CDR2 from the germline V gene are MNHEY and SVGAGI. The CDR3 has 17 amino acids. CDR3 amino acids: CASRSGQGALGANVLTF. CDR3 nucleotides: TGTGCCAGCCGTTCCGGACAGGGGGCGCTCGGGGCCAACGTCCTGACTTTC.

The genes are TRBV11-2 and TRBJ1-1; D uncertain. Germline CDR1 reads SGHAT; CDR2 reads FQNNGV. V was trimmed by 3 bases and J by 1 base, leaving 9 bases between them. The CDR3 covers 14 residues. The CDR3 reads CASSFGRENTEAFF. The CDR3 DNA reads TGTGCCAGCAGCTTTGGGCGGGAGAACACTGAAGCTTTCTTT.